Listed below are T cell receptor beta chains from one sample, sequenced in a study of blood T cell repertoires in COVID-19. The assay was immunoSEQ multiplex PCR, and TCRdb's table has in-frame clones only and misses some. The repertoire holds about 87,000 clones, with approximately 80% as singletons. Specimen: peripheral blood. These receptors originate from a woman in her 70s with acute or convalescent COVID-19. CDR3s include the opening cysteine and the closing phenylalanine or tryptophan. A D gene is named only where the DNA matches it firmly. Rows give clone size only sometimes, using once, few, many, or a class for an expanded clone.

clone_size: -
d_call: TRBD1
j_call: TRBJ2-1
v_call: TRBV23-1
cdr3_aa: CASSHIGQGASVNEQFF
cdr3_nt: TGCGCCAGCAGTCATATAGGACAGGGAGCCTCGGTGAATGAGCAGTTCTTC

clone_size: once
d_call: TRBD1
j_call: TRBJ1-2
v_call: TRBV20-1
cdr3_aa: CSASLGTGYGYTF
cdr3_nt: TGCAGTGCTAGTCTCGGGACAGGCTATGGCTACACCTTC

clone_size: -
d_call: -
j_call: TRBJ2-7
v_call: TRBV30
cdr3_aa: CAWSRTSGSYEQYF
cdr3_nt: TGTGCCTGGAGTAGGACATCCGGCTCCTACGAGCAGTACTTC

clone_size: -
d_call: TRBD1
j_call: TRBJ1-2
v_call: TRBV5-1
cdr3_aa: CASSSMTGDYGYTF
cdr3_nt: TGCGCCAGCAGTTCTATGACAGGGGACTATGGCTACACCTTC

clone_size: -
d_call: -
j_call: TRBJ2-1
v_call: TRBV7-3
cdr3_aa: CASSLAAISYNEQFF
cdr3_nt: TGTGCCAGCAGCTTAGCGGCTATTTCCTACAATGAGCAGTTCTTC

clone_size: -
d_call: -
j_call: TRBJ2-2
v_call: TRBV21-1
cdr3_aa: CASSKRKGGTGELFF
cdr3_nt: TGTGCCAGCAGCAAAAGGAAAGGGGGAACCGGGGAGCTGTTTTTT

clone_size: few
d_call: -
j_call: TRBJ1-3
v_call: TRBV6-5
cdr3_aa: CASSYGSSGNTIYF
cdr3_nt: TGTGCCAGCAGTTACGGTAGCTCTGGAAACACCATATATTTT

clone_size: -
d_call: -
j_call: TRBJ2-3
v_call: TRBV29-1
cdr3_aa: CSVLSDGTDTQYF
cdr3_nt: TGCAGCGTTTTATCAGATGGCACAGATACGCAGTATTTT

clone_size: once
d_call: -
j_call: TRBJ2-2
v_call: TRBV15
cdr3_aa: CATTDRPTGELFF
cdr3_nt: TGTGCCACCACGGACAGACCCACCGGGGAGCTGTTTTTT

clone_size: -
d_call: -
j_call: TRBJ1-4
v_call: TRBV28
cdr3_aa: CAIQGTLNEKLFF
cdr3_nt: TGTGCCATCCAGGGGACGCTTAATGAAAAACTGTTTTTT

clone_size: -
d_call: TRBD1
j_call: TRBJ1-4
v_call: TRBV29-1
cdr3_aa: CSATGTGVEKLFF
cdr3_nt: TGCAGCGCCACCGGGACAGGGGTTGAAAAACTGTTTTTT

clone_size: -
d_call: -
j_call: TRBJ2-7
v_call: TRBV19
cdr3_aa: CASSNPYGGAREQYF
cdr3_nt: TGTGCCAGTAGTAACCCCTATGGAGGGGCGCGGGAGCAGTACTTC

clone_size: -
d_call: TRBD1
j_call: TRBJ2-3
v_call: TRBV7-9
cdr3_aa: CASRHNRGPTDTQYF
cdr3_nt: TGTGCCAGCAGGCACAACAGGGGACCCACAGATACGCAGTATTTT

clone_size: -
d_call: TRBD1
j_call: TRBJ2-6
v_call: TRBV6-2/TRBV6-3
cdr3_aa: CASSQGQGRTGANVLTF
cdr3_nt: TGTGCCAGCAGTCAGGGACAGGGGAGGACTGGGGCCAACGTCCTGACTTTC

clone_size: -
d_call: -
j_call: TRBJ2-5
v_call: TRBV6-5
cdr3_aa: CASTPQGGETQYF
cdr3_nt: TGTGCCAGCACCCCACAGGGCGGGGAGACCCAGTACTTC

clone_size: -
d_call: -
j_call: TRBJ1-2
v_call: TRBV28
cdr3_aa: CASSWGGYYGYTF
cdr3_nt: TGTGCCAGCAGTTGGGGGGGATATTATGGCTACACCTTC

clone_size: -
d_call: -
j_call: TRBJ1-1
v_call: TRBV2
cdr3_aa: CASSEEQTNTEAFF
cdr3_nt: TGTGCCAGCAGTGAGGAACAGACGAACACTGAAGCTTTCTTT

clone_size: -
d_call: -
j_call: TRBJ2-5
v_call: TRBV6-5
cdr3_aa: CASRLREKETQYF
cdr3_nt: TGTGCCAGCAGACTCCGTGAGAAAGAGACCCAGTACTTC

clone_size: -
d_call: TRBD2
j_call: TRBJ2-3
v_call: TRBV7-2
cdr3_aa: CASSSQLASGDTDTQYF
cdr3_nt: TGTGCCAGCAGCTCCCAGCTGGCTAGCGGGGACACAGATACGCAGTATTTT

clone_size: -
d_call: -
j_call: TRBJ2-2
v_call: TRBV11-3
cdr3_aa: CASSLQAGHTGELFF
cdr3_nt: TGTGCCAGCAGCTTACAAGCAGGGCACACCGGGGAGCTGTTTTTT

clone_size: -
d_call: -
j_call: TRBJ2-1
v_call: TRBV4-1
cdr3_aa: CASSQDKADEQFF
cdr3_nt: TGCGCCAGCAGCCAAGACAAGGCGGATGAGCAGTTCTTC

clone_size: -
d_call: -
j_call: TRBJ2-3
v_call: TRBV10-1
cdr3_aa: CASRALGADTQYF
cdr3_nt: TGCGCCAGCAGAGCCCTAGGGGCAGATACGCAGTATTTT

clone_size: -
d_call: -
j_call: TRBJ1-2
v_call: TRBV4-2
cdr3_aa: CASRRTITNGYTF
cdr3_nt: TGTGCCAGCAGACGGACAATAACTAATGGCTACACCTTC

clone_size: -
d_call: -
j_call: TRBJ1-6
v_call: TRBV5-4
cdr3_aa: CASSLNTPQDSPLHF
cdr3_nt: TGTGCCAGCAGCTTGAACACCCCGCAGGATTCACCCCTCCACTTT

clone_size: -
d_call: TRBD1
j_call: TRBJ1-6
v_call: TRBV9
cdr3_aa: CASSSQTTGVRSPLHF
cdr3_nt: TGTGCCAGCAGCTCACAAACGACAGGGGTACGGTCACCCCTCCACTTT

clone_size: -
d_call: TRBD1
j_call: TRBJ1-5
v_call: TRBV18
cdr3_aa: CASSRQGDNQPQHF
cdr3_nt: TGTGCCAGCTCACGACAGGGCGATAATCAGCCCCAGCATTTT

clone_size: -
d_call: TRBD1
j_call: TRBJ1-2
v_call: TRBV7-3
cdr3_aa: CASSGSGTGGSGGYTF
cdr3_nt: TGTGCCAGCAGCGGATCCGGGACAGGGGGATCGGGCGGCTACACCTTC

clone_size: -
d_call: TRBD2
j_call: TRBJ2-1
v_call: TRBV19
cdr3_aa: CASTVLAGDYNEQFF
cdr3_nt: TGTGCCAGTACCGTACTAGCGGGGGACTACAATGAGCAGTTCTTC

clone_size: -
d_call: -
j_call: TRBJ1-2
v_call: TRBV7-9
cdr3_aa: CASSLGRDSGYTF
cdr3_nt: TGTGCCAGCAGCTTAGGCCGGGACTCTGGCTACACCTTC

clone_size: -
d_call: -
j_call: TRBJ2-1
v_call: TRBV7-9
cdr3_aa: CASNSVGANEQFF
cdr3_nt: TGTGCCAGCAACTCCGTGGGGGCGAATGAGCAGTTCTTC

clone_size: -
d_call: -
j_call: TRBJ2-1
v_call: TRBV7-9
cdr3_aa: CASSLEREQFF
cdr3_nt: TGTGCCAGCAGCCTCGAGCGGGAGCAGTTCTTC

clone_size: -
d_call: -
j_call: TRBJ1-2
v_call: TRBV5-8
cdr3_aa: CASSKWDISGYTF
cdr3_nt: TGTGCCAGCAGCAAGTGGGACATCTCTGGCTACACCTTC

clone_size: -
d_call: -
j_call: TRBJ1-1
v_call: TRBV7-2
cdr3_aa: CASSPSWTGLNTEAFF
cdr3_nt: TGTGCCAGCAGCCCGAGCTGGACGGGGTTGAACACTGAAGCTTTCTTT

clone_size: few
d_call: -
j_call: TRBJ1-2
v_call: TRBV5-1
cdr3_aa: CASRVGGNYGYTF
cdr3_nt: TGCGCCAGCAGGGTCGGGGGTAACTATGGCTACACCTTC

clone_size: -
d_call: -
j_call: TRBJ1-2
v_call: TRBV6-4
cdr3_aa: CASSAGTSGYTF
cdr3_nt: TGTGCCAGCAGTGCCGGTACCTCTGGCTACACCTTC

clone_size: -
d_call: TRBD2
j_call: TRBJ2-5
v_call: TRBV2
cdr3_aa: CASHDIAGTETQYF
cdr3_nt: TGTGCCAGTCACGATATAGCGGGGACGGAGACCCAGTACTTC

clone_size: -
d_call: -
j_call: TRBJ2-5
v_call: TRBV7-9
cdr3_aa: CASSSWPQQETQYF
cdr3_nt: TGTGCCAGCAGCTCCTGGCCACAGCAAGAGACCCAGTACTTC

clone_size: -
d_call: TRBD2
j_call: TRBJ2-3
v_call: TRBV10-3
cdr3_aa: CAISESASGGAADTQYF
cdr3_nt: TGTGCCATCAGTGAGTCCGCTAGCGGGGGGGCCGCAGATACGCAGTATTTT

clone_size: -
d_call: -
j_call: TRBJ1-2
v_call: TRBV5-1
cdr3_aa: CASSLLTGRENGYTF
cdr3_nt: TGCGCCAGCAGCTTGCTAACAGGGAGGGAAAATGGCTACACCTTC

clone_size: -
d_call: -
j_call: TRBJ1-1
v_call: TRBV2
cdr3_aa: CASSPTRNTEAFF
cdr3_nt: TGTGCCAGCAGCCCCACAAGGAACACTGAAGCTTTCTTT

clone_size: few
d_call: -
j_call: TRBJ1-1
v_call: TRBV2
cdr3_aa: CANQLDNMNTEAFF
cdr3_nt: TGTGCCAACCAGTTAGACAACATGAACACTGAAGCTTTCTTT

clone_size: -
d_call: -
j_call: TRBJ2-1
v_call: TRBV15
cdr3_aa: CATSRDSGVQFF
cdr3_nt: TGTGCCACCAGCAGAGATTCGGGGGTGCAGTTCTTC

clone_size: -
d_call: -
j_call: TRBJ1-1
v_call: TRBV28
cdr3_aa: CASSEGDRPEAFF
cdr3_nt: TGTGCCAGCAGTGAAGGGGATCGGCCTGAAGCTTTCTTT

clone_size: -
d_call: -
j_call: TRBJ2-7
v_call: TRBV29-1
cdr3_aa: CSGYTGNEQYF
cdr3_nt: TGCAGCGGATACACAGGGAACGAGCAGTACTTC

clone_size: once
d_call: -
j_call: TRBJ1-5
v_call: TRBV19
cdr3_aa: CASSSRGTSNQPQHF
cdr3_nt: TGTGCCAGTAGTAGCAGGGGAACCAGCAATCAGCCCCAGCATTTT

clone_size: -
d_call: TRBD2
j_call: TRBJ2-7
v_call: TRBV28
cdr3_aa: CASSLSLAGSRYEQYF
cdr3_nt: TGTGCCAGCAGTTTATCACTAGCGGGGAGTCGCTACGAGCAGTACTTC

clone_size: -
d_call: -
j_call: TRBJ2-1
v_call: TRBV2
cdr3_aa: CASSTTGQVEQFF
cdr3_nt: TGTGCCAGCAGTACCACGGGACAAGTTGAGCAGTTCTTC

clone_size: -
d_call: -
j_call: TRBJ1-2
v_call: TRBV30
cdr3_aa: CALTVPYGYTF
cdr3_nt: TGTGCCTTGACAGTACCCTATGGCTACACCTTC

clone_size: -
d_call: TRBD1
j_call: TRBJ2-2
v_call: TRBV19
cdr3_aa: CASRTLDRFTGELFF
cdr3_nt: TGTGCCAGTAGGACTTTGGACAGGTTTACCGGGGAGCTGTTTTTT

clone_size: -
d_call: -
j_call: TRBJ2-1
v_call: TRBV12-3/TRBV12-4
cdr3_aa: CASSLRGFPEQFF
cdr3_nt: TGTGCCAGCAGTTTAAGGGGTTTCCCTGAGCAGTTCTTC

clone_size: -
d_call: -
j_call: TRBJ1-1
v_call: TRBV28
cdr3_aa: CASRDTRGNTEAFF
cdr3_nt: TGTGCCAGCAGGGACACCAGGGGGAACACTGAAGCTTTCTTT